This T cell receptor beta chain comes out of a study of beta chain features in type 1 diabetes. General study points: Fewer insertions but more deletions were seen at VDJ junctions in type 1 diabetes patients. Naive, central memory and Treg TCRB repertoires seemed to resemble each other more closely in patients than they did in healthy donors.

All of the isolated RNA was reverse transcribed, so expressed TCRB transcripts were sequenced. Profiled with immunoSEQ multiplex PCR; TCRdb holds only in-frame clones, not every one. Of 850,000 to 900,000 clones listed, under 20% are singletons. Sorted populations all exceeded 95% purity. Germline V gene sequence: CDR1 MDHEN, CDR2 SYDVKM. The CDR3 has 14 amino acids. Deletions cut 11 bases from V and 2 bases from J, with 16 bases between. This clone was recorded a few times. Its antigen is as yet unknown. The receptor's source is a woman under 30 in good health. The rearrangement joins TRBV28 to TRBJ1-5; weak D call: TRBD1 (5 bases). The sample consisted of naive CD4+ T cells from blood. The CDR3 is CAALGVGGNQPQHF. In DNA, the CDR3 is TGTGCCGCCTTGGGGGTGGGCGGCAATCAGCCCCAGCATTTT.